This note documents a single T cell receptor beta chain sequence. Its antigen is as yet unknown. This entry comes from a study of response to subunit inactivated influenza vaccine. The study's findings and limits: The authors suggested that every seasonal influenza vaccination recruits few new T cells.

TCRdb ran MiXCR on the RT-PCR reads and lists one entry per CDR3 protein. The sample holds about 190,000 distinct CDR3 sequences, around 15% seen once. Germline V gene sequence: CDR1 SGDLS, CDR2 YYNGEE. The CDR3 has 15 residues. V was shortened by 0 bases and J by 2 bases, with 10 bases between the two germline ends. The TCR originated in a man aged 45-65 years who received an inactivated influenza vaccine. The rearrangement joins TRBV9 to TRBJ2-3; D unresolved. The material was CD8+ T cells sorted from PBMCs, obtained around 5 days after vaccination. CDR3 amino acids: CASSVEILPTDTQYF. CDR3 nucleotides: TGTGCCAGCAGCGTAGAAATCCTACCCACAGATACGCAGTATTTT.